This TCR beta chain was documented in a study of response to subunit inactivated influenza vaccine. The study's findings and limits: Seasonal influenza vaccination, on each occasion, was suggested by the authors to recruit few new T cells.

Trimming took 6 bases from V and 2 from J; bases not matched to a gene: 6. The CDR3 has 15 residues. Per the germline V gene, CDR1 is SNHLY and CDR2 is FYNNEI. TCRdb redid the calling of the RT-PCR reads with MiXCR, one entry per CDR3 protein. The sample holds about 780,000 distinct CDR3 sequences, approximately 17% seen once. The sample holds a few counts of this clonotype. Its cognate antigen is unknown. This TCR was recovered from a man aged 45-65 years who received an inactivated influenza vaccine. The input for sequencing was PBMCs from blood, taken about 5 days after vaccination. The chain uses TRBV2 and TRBJ2-7, with 11 bases aligning to TRBD2. The CDR3 coding sequence is TGTGCCAGCAGCGAACTAGCGGGGGCACCCTACGAGCAGTACTTC. Its protein is CASSELAGAPYEQYF. The full variable domain, rest sourced from reference TRBV2 and TRBJ2-7, is EPEVTQTPSHQVTQMGQEVILRCVPISNHLYFYWYRQILGQKVEFLVSFYNNEISEKSEIFDDQFSVERPDGSNFTLKIRSTKLEDSAMYFCASSELAGAPYEQYFGPGTRLTVT.